Presented here are 23 T cell receptor beta chains from one specimen sequenced in a study of shared clonotypes between healthy human individuals. The data were produced by immunoSEQ multiplex PCR, yet TCRdb's version contains in-frame clones alone and is incomplete. The profile shows roughly 2.2 million clones, 80% to 95% of them singletons. Sequencing input: naive CD4+ T cells from PBMCs. Subset described: CD45RA+ positively selected. Receptors were obtained from a man between 18 and 35 years old in good health. Some clones in this sample may be carry-over from other donors' samples.

V and J are TRBV13 and TRBJ2-7, with 12 bases lining up with TRBD2. Germline V CDR1 and CDR2: PRHDT, FYEKMQ (reference sequence). The CDR3 is 16 residues long. V lost 5 bases, J lost 4 bases, and 9 bases stayed unmatched. The CDR3 protein is CASSARLAGEVYEQYF. The CDR3 DNA reads TGTGCCAGCAGCGCAAGACTAGCGGGAGAGGTATACGAGCAGTACTTC. Full variable domain (missing parts from reference TRBV13 and TRBJ2-7): AAGVIQSPRHLIKEKRETATLKCYPIPRHDTVYWYQQGPGQDPQFLISFYEKMQSDKGSIPDRFSAQQFSDYHSELNMSSLELGDSALYFCASSARLAGEVYEQYFGPGTRLTVT.

The CDR3 bases are TGCGCCAGCAGCCAAGTGCCCACTAGCATCACCGGGGAGCTGTTTTTT. As protein: CASSQVPTSITGELFF. The chain has TRBV4-1 and TRBJ2-2, with a possible D match to TRBD2 (6 bases). V lost 1 base and J lost 4, with 13 bases in between. Germline V gives CDR1 MGHRA, CDR2 YSYEKL. There are 16 residues in the CDR3.

CDR3 sequence (DNA): TGTGCCAGCAGTTCCGGCCTGAGCTCTGGAAACACCATATATTTT. Translation gives CASSSGLSSGNTIYF. The rearrangement joins TRBV28 to TRBJ1-3; D gene ambiguous. Trimming shortened V by 4 bases and J by 0 bases, and 10 bases separated the two germline ends. Germline CDR1 and CDR2: MDHEN and SYDVKM. CDR3 length: 15 residues.

The chain joins TRBV27 to TRBJ1-3; possible D gene TRBD1, 6 bases. This CDR3 region has 14 residues. The germline V and J ends were trimmed by 8 bases and 0 bases, with 11 bases remaining between them. CDR1 and CDR2 (germline): MNHEY, SMNVEV (reference sequence). CDR3 region: CASRRQASGNTIYF. CDR3 sequence (DNA): TGTGCCAGCCGGCGACAGGCCTCTGGAAACACCATATATTTT.

This rearrangement joins TRBV11-2 to TRBJ2-1; TRBD2 might be the D (6 bases). V was trimmed by 6 bases and J by 6 bases, leaving 24 bases between them. This CDR3 is built from 17 residues. Germline CDR1 is SGHAT and CDR2 is FQNNGV. The CDR3 sequence: CASSPLNGLALPNEQFF. DNA of the CDR3: TGTGCCAGCAGTCCCCTTAATGGGCTAGCGTTACCCAATGAGCAGTTCTTC. Supplemented by reference TRBV11-2 and TRBJ2-1, the full variable domain reads EAGVAQSPRYKIIEKRQSVAFWCNPISGHATLYWYQQILGQGPKLLIQFQNNGVVDDSQLPKDRFSAERLKGVDSTLKIQPAKLEDSAVYLCASSPLNGLALPNEQFFGPGTRLTVL.

This clone was seen a single time. Other DNA sequences from this sample encode an identical CDR3 as well. V usage is TRBV7-9 and J usage is TRBJ2-1, with D unclear. The CDR3 length is 13 residues. Germline values: CDR1 SEHNR, CDR2 FQNEAQ (reference sequence). The V and J ends lost 9 bases and 0 bases respectively, with 9 bases between them. The CDR3 loop is CASRGSSYNEQFF. CDR3 sequence (DNA): TGTGCCAGTCGTGGGTCCTCCTACAATGAGCAGTTCTTC.

On this clone itself: A junction end diverges from the germline sequence, so it may reflect a read error. CDR3 residues: CTSSALNTEAFF. The CDR3 DNA reads as TGTACCAGCAGTGCCCTGAACACTGAAGCTTTCTTT. This sequence joins TRBV6-1 and TRBJ1-1; D is uncertain. The V gene's germline CDR1 is MNHNS and CDR2 SASEGT. The CDR3 is 12 residues long.

J is TRBJ2-6 and V is TRBV5-1; a possible D gene is TRBD1 (6 bases). Germline values: CDR1 SGHRS, CDR2 YFSETQ. The CDR3 is 15 residues long. V gave up 4 bases and J gave up 2 bases, with 10 bases separating them. CDR3 protein: CASSLRTAGANVLTF. In DNA form, the CDR3 reads TGCGCCAGCAGCCTACGGACAGCTGGGGCCAACGTCCTGACTTTC.

This rearrangement joins TRBV5-5 to TRBJ2-1; no definite D call. The germline CDR1 and CDR2 sequences are SGHKS and YYEKEE (reference sequence). Trimming left V 5 bases short and J 6 bases short, with 12 bases between. The CDR3 covers 13 residues. The CDR3 sequence is CASRAETPNEQFF. CDR3 nucleotides: TGTGCCAGCAGGGCAGAAACCCCCAATGAGCAGTTCTTC. The whole variable domain, remainder taken from reference TRBV5-5 and TRBJ2-1, is DAGVTQSPTHLIKTRGQQVTLRCSPISGHKSVSWYQQVLGQGPQFIFQYYEKEERGRGNFPDRFSARQFPNYSSELNVNALLLGDSALYLCASRAETPNEQFFGPGTRLTVL.

The chain links TRBV28 to TRBJ1-5; the D is unclear. The germline V gene has CDR1 MDHEN and CDR2 SYDVKM. The CDR3 length is 15 residues. Trimming shortened V by 3 bases and J by 3 bases, and 12 bases separated the two germline ends. CDR3 in DNA: TGTGCCAGCAGTTTCCCGGACTCTCACAATCAGCCCCAGCATTTT. Translated: CASSFPDSHNQPQHF.

The CDR3 sequence: CASSSYPGPWNQPQHF. DNA for the CDR3: TGTGCCAGCAGTTCCTATCCGGGACCGTGGAATCAGCCCCAGCATTTT. The rearrangement uses TRBV27 and TRBJ1-5; D perhaps matches TRBD1 (5 bases). From germline, CDR1 is MNHEY and CDR2 SMNVEV (reference sequence). The CDR3 covers 16 residues. V was trimmed by 4 bases and J by 4 bases, leaving 17 bases between them.

The V and J genes are TRBV28 and TRBJ2-1; the D gene is possibly TRBD2 (6 bases). Germline CDR1 MDHEN, CDR2 SYDVKM. This CDR3 spans 17 amino acids. Trimming shortened V by 5 bases and J by 0 bases, and 17 bases separated the two germline ends. DNA for the CDR3: TGTGCCAGCAGTGCCGCCTCTAGCGCGAGCTCCTACAATGAGCAGTTCTTC. Translating it yields CASSAASSASSYNEQFF.

The chain links TRBV6-5 to TRBJ1-1, with D hard to call. With 6 bases removed from V and 5 bases from J, the gap between germline ends came to 16 bases. CDR3 size: 14 residues. The V gene's germline CDR1 is MNHEY and CDR2 SVGAGI. This chain's CDR3 is CASSSRVGRTEAFF. CDR3 bases: TGTGCCAGCAGCTCCCGAGTAGGGAGGACTGAAGCTTTCTTT.

This clone was seen only once. The chain uses TRBV2 and TRBJ2-5; D assignment may be TRBD1 or TRBD2 (5 bases each). The J call may not be correct, given that the DNA end is closer to TRBJ2-7. CDR1 and CDR2 from the germline V gene are SNHLY and FYNNEI. The CDR3 runs to 14 residues. CDR3 amino acids: CANKPNGGAYEQYF. The DNA for the CDR3 is TGTGCCAACAAACCCAATGGGGGAGCCTACGAGCAGTACTTC.

As to this clone: This same CDR3 is encoded by further DNA sequences in the sample. The gene calls are TRBV15 and TRBJ2-3; D is undetermined. Trimming shortened V by 3 bases and J by 1 base, and 5 bases separated the two germline ends. CDR3 length: 13 residues. Germline values: CDR1 LNHNV, CDR2 YYDKDF (reference sequence). The CDR3 reads CATSRDGTDTQYF. The CDR3 bases are TGTGCCACCAGCAGGGACGGCACAGATACGCAGTATTTT.

The rearrangement joins TRBV14 to TRBJ2-1; TRBD2 agrees at 11 bases. The CDR3 runs to 18 residues. The germline gives CDR1 SGHDN, CDR2 FVKESK. The ends lost 2 bases at V and 2 bases at J; junction bases unmatched: 8. CDR3 coding DNA: TGTGCCAGCAGCCAATGGGGACTAGCGGCGGTCACCTACAATGAGCAGTTCTTC. Protein product: CASSQWGLAAVTYNEQFF.

This clone was recorded once. The gene calls are TRBV2 and TRBJ2-1; D gene unclear. Germline V gives CDR1 SNHLY, CDR2 FYNNEI. V shed 4 bases and J shed 9 bases, with 16 bases lying between them. The CDR3 consists of 14 residues. DNA of the CDR3: TGTGCCAGCAGTGCAACGCTGCCGAAGGGTGAGCAGTTCTTC. Amino acid sequence: CASSATLPKGEQFF.

This clone was seen a few times. V usage is TRBV19 and J usage is TRBJ1-1; D is possibly TRBD1 (6 bases). The V gene's germline CDR1 is LNHDA and CDR2 SQIVND (reference sequence). The CDR3 has 14 amino acids. Trimming removed 5 bases from V and 10 bases from J, with 20 bases in between. For the CDR3, the DNA is TGTGCCAGTAGTGCAACGCGGACAGCACTTTTAGCTTTCTTT. This codes for CASSATRTALLAFF.

V and J are TRBV21-1 and TRBJ2-1; the table gives TRBD1 as D, unverified against the DNA. TRBV21-1 is an annotated pseudogene. The CDR3 covers 12 residues. The CDR3 is CASSTTGDEQFF. CDR3 in DNA: TGTGCCAGCAGCACGACAGGGGATGAGCAGTTCTTC.

J is TRBJ2-1 and V is TRBV27; TRBD1 aligns across 7 bases. The CDR3 spans 14 residues. Germline assignment: CDR1 MNHEY and CDR2 SMNVEV (reference sequence). V was pared by 8 bases and J by 3 bases, with 7 bases of the junction left unmatched. The CDR3 loop reads CASATRDSYNEQFF. The CDR3, as DNA: TGTGCCAGCGCCACCAGGGACAGCTACAATGAGCAGTTCTTC.

J is TRBJ1-1 and V is TRBV6-6; D possibly corresponds to TRBD1 (5 bases). Germline V lookup: CDR1 MNHNY, CDR2 SVGAGI (reference sequence). This CDR3 is built from 13 residues. V lost 8 bases and J lost 6, with 16 bases in between. In DNA form, the CDR3 reads TGTGCCAGCCTCCCCGGGGGGGTTCCTGAAGCTTTCTTT. Its translation: CASLPGGVPEAFF.

The chain is built from TRBV28 and TRBJ1-2, with TRBD1 as a possible D gene (5 bases). The germline gives CDR1 MDHEN, CDR2 SYDVKM. V shed 6 bases and J shed 7 bases, with 24 bases lying between them. The CDR3 consists of 16 residues. CDR3 in DNA: TGTGCCAGCAGCTTAGGTTCCGGGACCCTCTATGTTGGCTACACCTTC. Translation gives CASSLGSGTLYVGYTF.

The V and J genes are TRBV5-1 and TRBJ2-1, with TRBD1 matching 12 bases. Germline V gene lookup returns CDR1 SGHRS and CDR2 YFSETQ. The V segment lost 4 bases and the J segment 2 bases; nucleotides outside the gene matches: 13. This CDR3 comprises 19 residues. CDR3 protein: CASSPGQGAAGGAYNEQFF. The CDR3 DNA reads TGCGCCAGCAGCCCGGGACAGGGGGCGGCGGGAGGTGCCTACAATGAGCAGTTCTTC.